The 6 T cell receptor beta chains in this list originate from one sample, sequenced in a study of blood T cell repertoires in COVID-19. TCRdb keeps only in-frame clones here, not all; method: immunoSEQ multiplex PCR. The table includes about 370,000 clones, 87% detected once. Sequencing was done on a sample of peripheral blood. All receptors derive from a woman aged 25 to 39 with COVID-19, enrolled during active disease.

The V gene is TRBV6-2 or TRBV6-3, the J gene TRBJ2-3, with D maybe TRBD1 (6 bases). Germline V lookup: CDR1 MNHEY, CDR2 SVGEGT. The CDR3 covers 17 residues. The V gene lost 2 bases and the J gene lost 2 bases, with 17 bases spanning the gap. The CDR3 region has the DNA TGTGCCAGCAGTTACGGTAGGGTGGGGACATCCACAGATACGCAGTATTTT. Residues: CASSYGRVGTSTDTQYF.

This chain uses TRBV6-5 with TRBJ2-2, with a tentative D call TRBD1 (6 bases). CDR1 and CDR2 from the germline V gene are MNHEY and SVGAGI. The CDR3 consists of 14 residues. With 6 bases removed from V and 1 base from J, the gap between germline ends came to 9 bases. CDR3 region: CASRPDRNTGELFF. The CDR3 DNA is TGTGCCAGCAGGCCGGACAGGAACACCGGGGAGCTGTTTTTT.

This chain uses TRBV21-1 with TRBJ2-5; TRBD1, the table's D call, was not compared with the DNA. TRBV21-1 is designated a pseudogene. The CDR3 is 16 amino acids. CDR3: CASSKILGQGKETQYF. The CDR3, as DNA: TGTGCCAGCAGCAAAATATTAGGACAGGGAAAAGAGACCCAGTACTTC.

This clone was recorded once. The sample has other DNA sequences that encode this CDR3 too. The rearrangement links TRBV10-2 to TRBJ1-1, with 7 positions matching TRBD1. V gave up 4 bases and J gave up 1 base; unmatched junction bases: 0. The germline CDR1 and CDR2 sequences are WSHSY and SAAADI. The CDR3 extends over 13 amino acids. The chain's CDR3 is CASSGQGNTEAFF. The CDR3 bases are TGCGCCAGCAGTGGACAGGGGAACACTGAAGCTTTCTTT.

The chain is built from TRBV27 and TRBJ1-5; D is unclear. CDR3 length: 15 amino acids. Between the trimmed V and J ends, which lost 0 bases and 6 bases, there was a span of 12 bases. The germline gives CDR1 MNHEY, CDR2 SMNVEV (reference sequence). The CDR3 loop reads CASSLSRNEGQPQHF. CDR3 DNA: TGTGCCAGCAGTTTATCCAGGAATGAAGGTCAGCCCCAGCATTTT.

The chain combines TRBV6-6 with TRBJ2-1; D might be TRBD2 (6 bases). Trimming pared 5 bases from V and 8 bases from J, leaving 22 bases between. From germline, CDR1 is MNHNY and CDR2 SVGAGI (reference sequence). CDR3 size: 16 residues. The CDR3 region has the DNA TGTGCCAGCAGTCCTCTTCTAACGGGAGTTCTTTATGAGCAGTTCTTC. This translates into CASSPLLTGVLYEQFF.